This T cell receptor (beta chain) was recovered during a study of blood T cell repertoires in COVID-19. Whole-study context: Some COVID-19 samples were acute and others convalescent; all came from the United States, Italy and Spain. Sources were T cells, B-cell-depleted T cells, or PBMCs; the material itself was cDNA or gDNA.

The CDR3 consists of 16 residues. Germline V gives CDR1 MDHEN, CDR2 SYDVKM. V lost 1 base to trimming and J lost 1 base, with 11 bases between them. Original analysis: Cell counts per sample came from amplifying reference gene primers. Sequenced by immunoSEQ multiplex PCR; TCRdb stores in-frame clones only, minus some. The V and J calls and the clone size are those of that table, but D and trimming were determined from the DNA. The sample contains 250,000 to 350,000 clones, around 90% of which appear only once. The receptor was derived from a man in his late teens or twenties with active or convalescent COVID-19. The sample comprised peripheral blood. The chain recombines TRBV28 with TRBJ1-3; no reliable D call. In nucleotides, the CDR3 is TGTGCCAGCAGTTTATTGGCCAGGAAGTCTGGAAACACCATATATTTT. As protein: CASSLLARKSGNTIYF.